The sequence of this T cell receptor beta chain was determined in a study of CXCR3-negative and CXCR3-positive naive CD8 T cells. Study-wide context: Sequencing gave about 140 million TRB reads overall, about 1.5 +/- 0.3 million per library.

Comments on this clonotype: Its target is not known.

Whole-study findings and limits: Relative to memory CD8+ cells, whose diversity was much lower, both naive subsets had comparably high diversity. CXCR3 levels fell partly with cryopreservation; most assays relied on fresh PBMCs. Naive cells that were CXCR3-negative or CXCR3-positive used TRBV-TRBJ genes alike, while memory cells diverged.

The V gene's germline CDR1 is SGDLS and CDR2 YYNGEE. The CDR3 totals 16 residues. The study made its TRB cDNA libraries by 5' RACE, adding UMI labels. TCRdb re-called the 5' RACE reads, yielding one record per CDR3 amino acid sequence without DNA. This table holds roughly 48,000 distinct CDR3 sequences. This clonotype originated in a human donor in good health. Some clones in this sample may be carry-over from other donors' samples. The rearrangement links TRBV9 to TRBJ1-2. The sequenced sample consisted of memory CD8+ T cells from blood. The CDR3 reads CASSGLAIGPNYGYTF. Together with reference TRBV9 and TRBJ1-2, the CDR3 gives the full variable domain: DSGVTQTPKHLITATGQRVTLRCSPRSGDLSVYWYQQSLDQGLQFLIQYYNGEERAKGNILERFSAQQFPDLHSELNLSSLELGDSALYFCASSGLAIGPNYGYTFGSGTRLTVV.